These 10 T cell receptor beta chains came from one sample sequenced in a study of shared clonotypes between healthy human individuals. Assay: immunoSEQ multiplex PCR; the TCRdb copy retains only in-frame clones and omits some. The sample includes about 2.1 million clones, about 92% of them seen just once. Terminally differentiated effector memory CD45RA+ cells were excluded from the naive CD8 cells, which were CD45RO-negative and positively selected for CCR7. Sequencing was carried out using naive CD8+ T cells from PBMCs. These receptor sequences come from a man aged 18 to 29 in good health. Some clones in this sample may be carry-over from other donors' samples.

The chain carries TRBV4-2 and TRBJ1-5, with D unresolved. The V gene's germline CDR1 is LGHNA and CDR2 YNFKEQ. The CDR3 totals 14 residues. The V end lost 3 bases, the J end lost 0 bases, and 6 bases lay between the germline ends. CDR3 region: CASSQRGSNQPQHF. In DNA form, the CDR3 reads TGTGCCAGCAGCCAGAGAGGTAGCAATCAGCCCCAGCATTTT.

The rearrangement joins TRBV13 to TRBJ2-7, with 7 bases identical to TRBD1. The V segment lost 5 bases and the J segment 7 bases; nucleotides outside the gene matches: 11. CDR1 is PRHDT and CDR2 is FYEKMQ in the germline V gene (reference sequence). This CDR3 has 14 amino acids. The CDR3 DNA is TGTGCCAGCAGCCCCCCTGACAGGGCTAAAGAGCAGTACTTC. Encoded protein: CASSPPDRAKEQYF.

The gene calls are TRBV9 and TRBJ1-4; possible D gene TRBD1, 5 bases. Between the trimmed V and J ends, which lost 4 bases and 4 bases, there was a span of 17 bases. The CDR3 runs to 16 residues. Germline V gene lookup returns CDR1 SGDLS and CDR2 YYNGEE. DNA of the CDR3: TGTGCCAGCAGCCTAGAGGCAGGGCAGAATAATGAAAAACTGTTTTTT. The encoded protein is CASSLEAGQNNEKLFF. The complete variable domain, with remaining parts taken from reference TRBV9 and TRBJ1-4, reads DSGVTQTPKHLITATGQRVTLRCSPRSGDLSVYWYQQSLDQGLQFLIQYYNGEERAKGNILERFSAQQFPDLHSELNLSSLELGDSALYFCASSLEAGQNNEKLFFGSGTQLSVL.

The chain links TRBV29-1 to TRBJ2-5, with 7 positions matching TRBD1. TRBJ2-7 matches the DNA end more closely, so the J call is doubtful. This CDR3 is built from 13 residues. Germline loops: CDR1 SQVTM, CDR2 ANQGSEA. The CDR3 loop reads CSVVGTVSYEQYF. CDR3 bases: TGCAGCGTTGTGGGGACAGTGAGCTACGAGCAGTACTTC.

This clone was seen only once. This chain joins TRBV9 and TRBJ2-3; 10 bases align to TRBD2. The V and J ends lost 4 bases and 0 bases, in that order; junction bases with no gene match: 17. The CDR3 is 20 amino acids. From germline, CDR1 is SGDLS and CDR2 YYNGEE. The CDR3 protein is CASSSQRASGSRPSTDTQYF. The DNA of the CDR3 is TGTGCCAGCAGCTCCCAGAGGGCTAGCGGGAGCCGACCTAGCACAGATACGCAGTATTTT.

In the case of this clone: The same CDR3 is also encoded by other DNA sequences in this sample. The chain is built from TRBV4-1 and TRBJ2-3; TRBD2 agrees at 12 bases. This CDR3 has 18 residues. Trimming took 1 base from V and 0 from J; bases not matched to a gene: 5. CDR1 is MGHRA, CDR2 YSYEKL, per germline. Written as DNA, the CDR3 is TGCGCCAGCAGCCAAGTCCGACTAGCGGGAGCTAGCACAGATACGCAGTATTTT. This codes for CASSQVRLAGASTDTQYF.

The rearrangement links TRBV4-1 to TRBJ2-3; 9 nucleotides agree with TRBD2. Trimming removed 3 bases from V and 4 bases from J; junction bases left unmatched: 8. The CDR3 has 16 residues. Per germline, CDR1 MGHRA and CDR2 YSYEKL. The CDR3 protein is CASSHTQREVSDTQYF. DNA of the CDR3: TGCGCCAGCAGCCACACTCAGCGGGAGGTATCAGATACGCAGTATTTT.

V and J are TRBV5-1 and TRBJ1-2, with TRBD1 matching 7 bases. With V trimmed by 1 base and J by 4 bases, 7 bases remained unmatched. CDR1 is SGHRS, CDR2 YFSETQ, per germline. The CDR3 is made up of 15 amino acids. The CDR3 sequence: CASSLTHRGGYGYTF. CDR3 sequence (DNA): TGCGCCAGCAGCTTGACCCACAGGGGCGGCTATGGCTACACCTTC.

The chain combines TRBV28 with TRBJ2-6; a possible D gene is TRBD2 (6 bases). The germline gives CDR1 MDHEN, CDR2 SYDVKM. V was clipped by 7 bases and J by 2 bases, with 18 bases between them. This CDR3 spans 17 amino acids. CDR3 region: CASKWGLEGPGANVLTF. In DNA, the CDR3 is TGTGCCAGCAAGTGGGGACTGGAGGGCCCTGGGGCCAACGTCCTGACTTTC.

The J gene is TRBJ1-2, the V gene TRBV6-1; tentatively, D is TRBD1 (5 bases). CDR1 and CDR2 (germline): MNHNS, SASEGT. Trimming cost V 11 bases and J 4 bases, with 14 bases left between them. This CDR3 has 12 residues. CDR3 sequence (DNA): TGTGCCGCAGGACGGGGGTTCTATGGCTACACCTTC. Its translation: CAAGRGFYGYTF.